What follows is one T cell receptor (beta chain) and its context. Its recognized antigen is unknown. The input lacks base qualities; no much larger clone sits a single base away. The sample originates from a study of blood T cell repertoires in COVID-19 (dated by TCRdb to between 2020 and 2021). Context from the whole study: Samples from collaborators originated in the United States, Italy and Spain and spanned both the acute and convalescent phases of COVID-19. The material from the prospective study consisted of cDNA or gDNA derived from T cells, B-cell-depleted T cells, or PBMCs. Deeply sampled blood TCRbeta repertoires from subjects exposed to, actively infected with, or recovered from COVID-19 were included in the dataset. The repertoires were released in a freely available public database meant as a resource for research on the immune response to SARS-CoV-2. The samples were drawn from two sources: the first 160 participants of the ongoing ImmuneRACE study, and approximately 1,300 subjects contributed by 6 global collaborators. Nearly every sample came with metadata listing a de-identified subject ID, COVID-19 status, age in years and sex. Where available, HLA class I and class II types were taken from metadata supplied by the sample provider and were not determined by assay-based typing. General findings and caveats noted by the study authors: The quantity of clinical and demographic metadata differed by source and by participant and was supplied without curation.

Each collaborating institution followed its own protocols to collect whole blood in K2EDTA tubes. For TCRbeta analysis, collaborators shipped samples in one of three forms: frozen whole blood, isolated PBMCs, or DNA extracted from either of those sample types. TCRbeta CDR3 regions were amplified from genomic DNA using the immunoSEQ Assay, a bias-controlled multiplex PCR. As for the authors' bioinformatics: Nucleated cell counts per sample were estimated from amplification of reference gene primers within the assay. To quantify the absolute abundance of each unique TCRbeta CDR3 rearrangement, sequence reads were collapsed and filtered. For each sample, productive Simpson clonality was calculated as the square root of Simpson's diversity index over productive rearrangements. TCRdb retrieved this table from immuneACCESS and kept in-frame rearrangements only. Not all clones are present; in checked studies, unresolved V genes account for under half, and no reason is known for the remainder. D and trimming were read from the DNA, whereas the V and J calls and clone size are those reported in that table. The sample table records about 110,000 clones; around 80% of these occur just once. The top ten constitute approximately 7.9% of the sample.

Taken from cysteine to phenylalanine, the CDR3 has 15 residues. The retained sequence is limited to the CDR3, 45 bases, with the frame set at the first base. Trimming removed 7 bases from V and 2 bases from J, leaving 14 bases between the germline ends. The germline V gene supplies CDR1 MNHEY and CDR2 SVGAGI. The receptor chain draws on TRBV6-5 and TRBJ1-4; a tentative D match to TRBD1 spans 6 bases. Sequenced input: peripheral blood. This TCR came from a woman over 75 with active or convalescent COVID-19. The DNA sequence is as follows: TGTGCCAGCAAAGAAGTGGGGGCTACTAATGAAAAACTGTTTTTT. Translation gives CASKEVGATNEKLFF.